One sample yielded the 27 T cell receptor beta chains listed below, sequenced in a study of cytomegalovirus exposure and HLA in healthy donors. Primers for the PCR totalled 60 Vbeta and 13 Jbeta. Repertoires were generated with immunoSEQ multiplex PCR, while TCRdb's copy carries only in-frame clones and drops some. The data hold some 140,000 clones, with roughly 79% observed a single time. The material sequenced was PBMCs. The receptors originated from a woman between 18 and 29 years old in good health and CMV-seronegative.

In this sample, this clone turned up a few times. The chain recombines TRBV14 with TRBJ1-1; D is unresolved. Trimming shortened V by 2 bases and J by 5 bases, and 18 bases separated the two germline ends. The germline gives CDR1 SGHDN, CDR2 FVKESK. The CDR3 sequence is 16 residues long. The chain's CDR3 is CASSQLDGFRRTEAFF. DNA of the CDR3: TGTGCCAGCAGCCAACTGGACGGCTTCAGGAGGACTGAAGCTTTCTTT.

Only one count was recorded for this clone. The same CDR3 also results from other DNA sequences found in this sample. The chain combines TRBV5-1 with TRBJ2-2, with 7 bases that match TRBD1. V lost 0 bases and J lost 1; bases outside the gene matches: 0. This CDR3 spans 15 amino acids. CDR1 is SGHRS, CDR2 YFSETQ, per germline. The CDR3 sequence: CASSLGQGNTGELFF. The CDR3 coding sequence is TGCGCCAGCAGCTTGGGACAGGGGAACACCGGGGAGCTGTTTTTT.

The chain combines TRBV7-8 with TRBJ1-2, with 8 bases fitting TRBD1. The CDR3 extends over 13 amino acids. Germline CDR1 SGHVS, CDR2 FQNEAQ. V gave up 1 base and J gave up 5 bases; unmatched junction bases: 0. The DNA of the CDR3 is TGTGCCAGCAGCTTAGGGACAGGGTATGGCTACACCTTC. The encoded protein is CASSLGTGYGYTF.

This chain joins TRBV4-1 and TRBJ2-1; D is uncertain. Per the germline V gene, CDR1 is MGHRA and CDR2 is YSYEKL. The CDR3 consists of 13 residues. Between the trimmed V and J ends, which lost 1 base and 9 bases, there was a span of 10 bases. This CDR3 reads CASSQVGASEQFF. CDR3 in DNA: TGCGCCAGCAGCCAAGTTGGAGCTTCTGAGCAGTTCTTC.

The chain links TRBV7-9 to TRBJ2-3, with D possibly matching TRBD2 (6 bases). Germline CDR1 reads SEHNR; CDR2 reads FQNEAQ (reference sequence). The CDR3 covers 12 residues. The V gene lost 6 bases and the J gene lost 4 bases, with 8 bases spanning the gap. Here the CDR3 reads CASRWEADTQYF. CDR3 in DNA: TGTGCCAGCAGGTGGGAGGCAGATACGCAGTATTTT.

This chain connects TRBV11-2 to TRBJ1-5; no reliable D call. This CDR3 has 16 residues. Trimming pared 6 bases from V and 0 bases from J, leaving 15 bases between. Germline V CDR1 and CDR2: SGHAT, FQNNGV. This CDR3 reads CASSQATPNSNQPQHF. For the CDR3, the DNA is TGTGCCAGCAGTCAAGCGACGCCTAATAGCAATCAGCCCCAGCATTTT.

This clone was picked up one time. The chain links TRBV7-9 to TRBJ2-5; 10 bases map to TRBD2. Germline trimming cut 2 bases from V and 4 bases from J; bases unmatched to any gene: 4. Per germline, CDR1 SEHNR and CDR2 FQNEAQ (reference sequence). This CDR3 comprises 15 residues. The CDR3 DNA reads as TGTGCCAGCAGCTTACTAGCGGGAGCGGGAGAGACCCAGTACTTC. Translating it yields CASSLLAGAGETQYF.

This chain links TRBV7-6 with TRBJ2-7; D unresolved. The CDR3 sequence is 14 residues long. V gave up 2 bases and J gave up 2 bases, with 10 bases separating them. Germline CDR1 is SGHVS and CDR2 is FNYEAQ. Here the CDR3 DNA reads TGTGCCAGCAGCTTAAGAACAGCAGCCTACGAGCAGTACTTC. This gives the protein CASSLRTAAYEQYF.

The rearrangement joins TRBV7-2 to TRBJ2-2; TRBD2 might be the D (6 bases). The CDR3 loop spans 16 amino acids. Trimming removed 0 bases from V and 2 bases from J, with 10 bases in between. Germline V lookup: CDR1 SGHTA, CDR2 FQGNSA. The CDR3 protein is CASSLAERVNTGELFF. CDR3 nucleotide sequence: TGTGCCAGCAGCTTAGCGGAGCGGGTAAACACCGGGGAGCTGTTTTTT.

The rearrangement joins TRBV5-1 to TRBJ2-7; D is possibly TRBD2 (5 bases). Trimming left V 4 bases short and J 0 bases short, with 11 bases between. Germline V gene data show CDR1 as SGHRS and CDR2 as YFSETQ. The CDR3 is 14 residues long. DNA for the CDR3: TGCGCCAGCAGCCTTTCCGAGGGCTCCTACGAGCAGTACTTC. Its protein is CASSLSEGSYEQYF.

The chain carries TRBV29-1 and TRBJ1-1; the D gene is possibly TRBD1 (5 bases). V was cut by 4 bases and J by 3 bases, with 12 bases left in between. The germline V gene has CDR1 SQVTM and CDR2 ANQGSEA. The CDR3 consists of 13 residues. The CDR3 nucleotides are TGCAGCGTTGGCAGGGAATGGGACACTGAAGCTTTCTTT. This gives the protein CSVGREWDTEAFF.

The chain carries TRBV6-4 and TRBJ2-2; the match to TRBD2 covers 11 bases. Germline V gene sequence: CDR1 MRHNA, CDR2 SNTAGT. CDR3 length: 16 residues. V trimming: 4 bases; J trimming: 3 bases; junction bases outside the gene matches: 4. CDR3 nucleotides: TGTGCCAGCAGTGGGGGGACTAGCGGACACACCGGGGAGCTGTTTTTT. Translated, it gives CASSGGTSGHTGELFF.

V is TRBV5-6 and J is TRBJ2-5, with 10 bases identical to TRBD2. There are 16 residues in the CDR3. With V trimmed by 0 bases and J by 1 base, 3 bases remained unmatched. Per germline, CDR1 SGHDT and CDR2 YYEEEE. The CDR3 loop reads CASSLGGLAAQETQYF. The CDR3 DNA reads TGTGCCAGCAGCTTGGGTGGACTAGCGGCCCAAGAGACCCAGTACTTC. Supplemented by reference TRBV5-6 and TRBJ2-5, the full variable domain reads DAGVTQSPTHLIKTRGQQVTLRCSPKSGHDTVSWYQQALGQGPQFIFQYYEEEERQRGNFPDRFSGHQFPNYSSELNVNALLLGDSALYLCASSLGGLAAQETQYFGPGTRLLVL.

This clone was detected only a few times. This sequence joins TRBV5-4 and TRBJ2-7; 10 bases match TRBD1. The CDR3 is 15 residues long. Germline V gene sequence: CDR1 SGHNT, CDR2 YYREEE (reference sequence). Losses at the gene ends were 4 bases for V and 5 bases for J; bases not matched to a gene: 9. CDR3 in amino acids: CASSPAGTGADEQYF. CDR3 in DNA: TGTGCCAGCAGCCCGGCCGGGACAGGGGCAGACGAGCAGTACTTC.

The J gene is TRBJ2-7, the V gene TRBV2, with 7 bases matching TRBD2. CDR1 SNHLY and CDR2 FYNNEI come from the germline V gene. This CDR3 is 14 amino acids long. V lost 7 bases to trimming and J lost 0 bases; unmatched junction nucleotides: 6. CDR3 residues: CASIPRESSYEQYF. The DNA for the CDR3 is TGTGCCAGCATCCCGCGGGAGAGCTCCTACGAGCAGTACTTC.

The chain employs TRBV30 and TRBJ1-1; D is unresolved. This CDR3 region has 11 residues. Trimming removed 7 bases at V and 6 bases at J, with 12 bases between. The V gene's germline CDR1 is GTSNPN and CDR2 SVGIG (reference sequence). CDR3 nucleotide sequence: TGTGCCTCCTTACGGGTCGCTGAAGCTTTCTTT. Protein sequence: CASLRVAEAFF.

CDR3 sequence: CASSFTLAYEQYF. The CDR3 nucleotides are TGTGCCAGCAGTTTCACCCTAGCCTACGAGCAGTACTTC. V is TRBV27 and J is TRBJ2-7; D not resolved. This CDR3 spans 13 amino acids. V was cut by 3 bases and J by 2 bases, with 8 bases left in between. Germline lookup yields CDR1 MNHEY and CDR2 SMNVEV (reference sequence).

CDR3 sequence (DNA): TGCAGCGTTCGAATTTGGGACAGCTATGGCTACACCTTC. Its protein is CSVRIWDSYGYTF. This chain uses TRBV29-1 with TRBJ1-2; 7 bases align to TRBD1. The CDR3 extends over 13 amino acids. V was clipped by 5 bases and J by 4 bases; unmatched bases: 7. CDR1 and CDR2 from the germline V gene are SQVTM and ANQGSEA.

The V call is TRBV5-1, the J call TRBJ2-1, with a tentative D call TRBD2 (6 bases). Trimming pared 0 bases from V and 2 bases from J, leaving 9 bases between. The CDR3 contains 15 residues. Per the germline V gene, CDR1 is SGHRS and CDR2 is YFSETQ. CDR3 in DNA: TGCGCCAGCAGCTTGGTACGGGAGCCCTACAATGAGCAGTTCTTC. Amino acid sequence: CASSLVREPYNEQFF.

This chain links TRBV10-1 with TRBJ2-7, with D possibly matching TRBD2 (5 bases). Looked up from germline, CDR1 is WNHNN and CDR2 is SYGVQD (reference sequence). V lost 0 bases and J 5 bases, leaving 11 bases between the germline ends. This CDR3 contains 14 residues. The chain's CDR3 is CASSESGVTDEQYF. Here the CDR3 DNA reads TGCGCCAGCAGTGAGTCGGGAGTAACAGACGAGCAGTACTTC.

The chain uses TRBV6-5 and TRBJ1-3; D possibly corresponds to TRBD1 (6 bases). The CDR3 has 12 amino acids. The germline CDR1 and CDR2 sequences are MNHEY and SVGAGI. The V and J ends lost 5 bases and 11 bases respectively, with 13 bases between them. In DNA, the CDR3 is TGTGCCAGCAGTCCCGGCGGGGGCCCCATATATTTT. Translation gives CASSPGGGPIYF.

This chain connects TRBV7-2 to TRBJ2-5, with TRBD2 as a possible D gene (6 bases). Germline V CDR1 and CDR2: SGHTA, FQGNSA. This CDR3 region has 16 residues. V was trimmed by 5 bases and J by 1 base, leaving 17 bases between them. CDR3 amino acids: CASSGAQAGAQETQYF. The DNA of the CDR3 is TGTGCCAGCAGCGGCGCTCAAGCGGGCGCCCAAGAGACCCAGTACTTC. The complete variable domain, with remaining parts taken from reference TRBV7-2 and TRBJ2-5, reads GAGVSQSPSNKVTEKGKDVELRCDPISGHTALYWYRQSLGQGLEFLIYFQGNSAPDKSGLPSDRFSAERTGGSVSTLTIQRTQQEDSAVYLCASSGAQAGAQETQYFGPGTRLLVL.

This rearrangement joins TRBV6-5 to TRBJ1-4, with a weak D call TRBD1 (6 bases). V lost 2 bases and J 8 bases, leaving 12 bases between the germline ends. CDR3 size: 14 residues. Looked up from germline, CDR1 is MNHEY and CDR2 is SVGAGI. CDR3 DNA sequence: TGTGCCAGCAGTTACGAGGGGGGGAGAGAAAAACTGTTTTTT. It translates to CASSYEGGREKLFF.

The chain couples TRBV27 to TRBJ2-7; D gene unclear. Germline-derived CDR1 and CDR2 are MNHEY and SMNVEV (reference sequence). V gave up 4 bases and J gave up 2 bases, with 12 bases separating them. CDR3 length equals 14 residues. In DNA form, the CDR3 reads TGTGCCAGCAGTTACGAAACTACGGCCTACGAGCAGTACTTC. This sequence encodes CASSYETTAYEQYF.

The chain uses TRBV7-9 and TRBJ2-1, with 8 bases matching TRBD2. Germline V gene sequence: CDR1 SEHNR, CDR2 FQNEAQ (reference sequence). The trim removed 6 bases at V and 2 bases at J, leaving 15 bases unmatched. The CDR3 runs 18 residues. CDR3: CASSSIHGERETYNEQFF. The CDR3 DNA sequence: TGTGCCAGCAGTTCAATTCATGGCGAGCGGGAGACCTACAATGAGCAGTTCTTC.

The chain combines TRBV30 with TRBJ2-3; maybe TRBD2 (6 bases). This CDR3 spans 14 amino acids. Between the trimmed V and J ends, which lost 2 bases and 2 bases, there was a span of 11 bases. In germline, CDR1 is GTSNPN, CDR2 SVGIG (reference sequence). The CDR3 coding sequence is TGTGCCTGGAGTAGAACGGGGGTCACAGATACGCAGTATTTT. Translated, it gives CAWSRTGVTDTQYF.

The chain employs TRBV5-1 and TRBJ2-1; 7 nucleotides agree with TRBD2. The J segment lost 1 base and the V segment lost 2 bases, leaving 3 bases of the junction unmatched. The CDR3 covers 15 residues. In germline, CDR1 is SGHRS, CDR2 YFSETQ. The CDR3 region is CASSFVAGSYNEQFF. For the CDR3, the DNA is TGCGCCAGCAGCTTCGTAGCGGGTTCCTACAATGAGCAGTTCTTC.